This T cell receptor (beta chain) came from a study of T cell repertoires in cytomegalovirus infection. Study-wide context: Researchers turned to recently identified HLA-C-restricted CMV epitopes as well as well-studied HLA-B-restricted ones. CMV infection and matching HLA type were both indicated by public TCR beta signatures.

CDR3 length equals 16 residues. Germline V gives CDR1 KGHDR, CDR2 SFDVKD. Trimming cost V 1 base and J 7 bases; bases outside gene matches: 9. Concerning this clonotype: Its antigen is not identified.

Overall study findings and caveats: HLA-C-restricted CMV-specific TCR beta clonotypes prevailed in the ex vivo response. Totalled public TCR beta family frequency picked out people who carried CMV plus the relevant HLA.

TCRdb redid the calling of the reads with MiXCR, one entry per CDR3 protein. The sample lists hundreds of thousands of distinct CDR3 sequences, 30% to 40% occurring once. V gene TRBV24-1 combines with J gene TRBJ2-1; 7 bases map to TRBD2. The sample was cultured PBMCs, taken from culture after CMV antigen stimulation. This receptor was identified in a human donor in good health (CMV status not recorded). Some clones in this sample may be carry-over from other donors' samples. This CDR3 is CATSDLASGVGNEQFF. The CDR3 DNA sequence: TGTGCCACCAGTGATTTAGCAAGCGGGGTTGGGAATGAGCAGTTCTTC.